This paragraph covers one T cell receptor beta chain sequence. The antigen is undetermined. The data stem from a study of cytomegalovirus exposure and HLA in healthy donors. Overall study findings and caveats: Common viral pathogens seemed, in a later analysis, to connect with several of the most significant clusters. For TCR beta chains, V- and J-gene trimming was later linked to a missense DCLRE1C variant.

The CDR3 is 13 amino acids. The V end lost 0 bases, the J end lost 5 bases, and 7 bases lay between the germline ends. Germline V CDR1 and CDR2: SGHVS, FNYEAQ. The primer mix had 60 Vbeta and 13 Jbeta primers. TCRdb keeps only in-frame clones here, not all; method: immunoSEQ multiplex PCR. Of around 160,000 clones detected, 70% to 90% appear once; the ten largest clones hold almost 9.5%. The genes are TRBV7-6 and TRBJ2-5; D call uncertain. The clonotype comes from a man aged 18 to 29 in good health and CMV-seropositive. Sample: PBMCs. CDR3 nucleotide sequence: TGTGCCAGCAGCTTAGCTCTGTTGGAGACCCAGTACTTC. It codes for CASSLALLETQYF.